This is a list of T cell receptor beta chains from one sample in a study of OX40 agonist ivuxolimab in advanced cancers. Sequenced by immunoSEQ multiplex PCR; TCRdb stores in-frame clones only, minus some. The sample shows roughly 70,000 clones, less than 90% of them seen only once. Sequenced here: CD4+ or CD8+ T cells sorted from blood, sampled in a trial of the OX40 agonist ivuxolimab. These receptors all come from an adult with an advanced solid tumor such as melanoma, head and neck, liver or kidney cancer. Each CDR3 is given with its conserved first and last residue. The D gene is left open where the match is weak. Rows may omit the clone size; those that give it use once, few, many or a size class.

v_call: TRBV19
clone_size: NA
j_call: TRBJ1-1
d_call: NA
cdr3_nt: TGTGCCAGTAACTTGGGGCCGACGACCACTGAAGCTTTCTTT
cdr3_aa: CASNLGPTTTEAFF

v_call: TRBV5-1
clone_size: NA
j_call: TRBJ1-2
d_call: NA
cdr3_nt: TGCGCCAGCAGCCCGGACAGCCGGCCCGGTTATGGCTACACCTTC
cdr3_aa: CASSPDSRPGYGYTF

v_call: TRBV28
clone_size: NA
j_call: TRBJ2-3
d_call: TRBD1
cdr3_nt: TGTGCCACCACAGGGGACCCAGATACGCAGTATTTT
cdr3_aa: CATTGDPDTQYF

v_call: TRBV7-3
clone_size: NA
j_call: TRBJ2-1
d_call: TRBD1
cdr3_nt: TGTGCCAGCAGTTGGGGGACAGGGCATGGGTTCGAGCAGTTCTTC
cdr3_aa: CASSWGTGHGFEQFF

v_call: TRBV5-1
clone_size: NA
j_call: TRBJ2-5
d_call: NA
cdr3_nt: TGCGCCAGCAGCTTGGGGCCCTCGGGGGAGACCCAGTACTTC
cdr3_aa: CASSLGPSGETQYF

v_call: TRBV19
clone_size: NA
j_call: TRBJ2-7
d_call: TRBD1
cdr3_nt: TGTGCCAGTAAGAGGGGGCAGGGGGCCTACGAGCAGTACTTC
cdr3_aa: CASKRGQGAYEQYF

v_call: TRBV19
clone_size: NA
j_call: TRBJ2-1
d_call: TRBD1
cdr3_nt: TGTGCCAGTAGTATGGGTTTACACAGGGGGCTCGATGAGCAGTTCTTC
cdr3_aa: CASSMGLHRGLDEQFF

v_call: TRBV7-9
clone_size: once
j_call: TRBJ1-5
d_call: NA
cdr3_nt: TGTGCCAGCAGCTTATCGTACAATCAGCCCCAGCATTTT
cdr3_aa: CASSLSYNQPQHF

v_call: TRBV11-2
clone_size: NA
j_call: TRBJ2-3
d_call: NA
cdr3_nt: TGTGCCAGCAGTTCGACCGATACGCAGTATTTT
cdr3_aa: CASSSTDTQYF

v_call: TRBV28
clone_size: NA
j_call: TRBJ2-7
d_call: NA
cdr3_nt: TGTGCCAGCAGTTTAGTGTACGAGCAGTACTTC
cdr3_aa: CASSLVYEQYF

v_call: TRBV13
clone_size: once
j_call: TRBJ2-3
d_call: NA
cdr3_nt: TGTGCCAGCAGCTCAAGGACGGGGACTAGCACAGATACGCAGTATTTT
cdr3_aa: CASSSRTGTSTDTQYF

v_call: TRBV27
clone_size: once
j_call: TRBJ1-5
d_call: NA
cdr3_nt: TGTGCCAGCAGTTTAAGGCAGGGAAATCAGCCCCAGCATTTT
cdr3_aa: CASSLRQGNQPQHF

v_call: TRBV7-8
clone_size: NA
j_call: TRBJ2-7
d_call: TRBD1
cdr3_nt: TGTGCCAGCAGCTCCGGGACAGGGGGAGACTACGAGCAGTACTTC
cdr3_aa: CASSSGTGGDYEQYF

v_call: TRBV7-6
clone_size: NA
j_call: TRBJ2-3
d_call: NA
cdr3_nt: TGTGCCAGCAGCTCGGGGACGGGGAGGTGGGATACGCAGTATTTT
cdr3_aa: CASSSGTGRWDTQYF

v_call: TRBV27
clone_size: NA
j_call: TRBJ2-7
d_call: TRBD2
cdr3_nt: TGTGCCAGCAGTACCCGGAAGCGGGGGGCCTACGAGCAGTACTTC
cdr3_aa: CASSTRKRGAYEQYF

v_call: TRBV14
clone_size: NA
j_call: TRBJ2-1
d_call: NA
cdr3_nt: TGTGCCAGCAGCCAGCAGAGCGGCACGGCGGGGAATGAGCAGTTCTTC
cdr3_aa: CASSQQSGTAGNEQFF

v_call: TRBV6-5
clone_size: NA
j_call: TRBJ1-3
d_call: TRBD1
cdr3_nt: TGTGCCAGCAGTTACAGGACAGGGGGAACTGGAAACACCATATATTTT
cdr3_aa: CASSYRTGGTGNTIYF

v_call: TRBV19
clone_size: NA
j_call: TRBJ2-3
d_call: NA
cdr3_nt: TGTGCCAGTAGTCCCTTGGATAATAGAGATACGCAGTATTTT
cdr3_aa: CASSPLDNRDTQYF

v_call: TRBV25-1
clone_size: NA
j_call: TRBJ1-1
d_call: NA
cdr3_nt: TGTGCCAGCAGTGGTGCAGGGAACACTGAAGCTTTCTTT
cdr3_aa: CASSGAGNTEAFF

v_call: TRBV30
clone_size: NA
j_call: TRBJ2-3
d_call: NA
cdr3_nt: TGTGCCTGGGCCCAAACAGATACGCAGTATTTT
cdr3_aa: CAWAQTDTQYF

v_call: TRBV18
clone_size: NA
j_call: TRBJ2-1
d_call: TRBD2
cdr3_nt: TGTGCCAGCTCAGCGGGAGTTGCGGGCAATGAGCAGTTCTTC
cdr3_aa: CASSAGVAGNEQFF

v_call: TRBV5-8
clone_size: once
j_call: TRBJ2-3
d_call: NA
cdr3_nt: TGTGCCAGCAGCTTCAGGGGCAACACAGATACGCAGTATTTT
cdr3_aa: CASSFRGNTDTQYF

v_call: TRBV2
clone_size: NA
j_call: TRBJ1-6
d_call: NA
cdr3_nt: TGTGCCAGCAGGGCCGAGCAGGGCTATTCACCCCTCCACTTT
cdr3_aa: CASRAEQGYSPLHF

v_call: TRBV28
clone_size: NA
j_call: TRBJ2-7
d_call: NA
cdr3_nt: TGTGCCAGCAGTTTTATACGGAGCTCCTACGAGCAGTACTTC
cdr3_aa: CASSFIRSSYEQYF

v_call: TRBV5-1
clone_size: NA
j_call: TRBJ2-1
d_call: NA
cdr3_nt: TGCGCCAGCAGCTTGGGTGGCCGCCTCAATGAGCAGTTCTTC
cdr3_aa: CASSLGGRLNEQFF

v_call: TRBV19
clone_size: NA
j_call: TRBJ2-1
d_call: NA
cdr3_nt: TGTGCCAGTAGTATACCCCTGGCCAATGAGCAGTTCTTC
cdr3_aa: CASSIPLANEQFF

v_call: TRBV7-3
clone_size: once
j_call: TRBJ2-2
d_call: NA
cdr3_nt: TGTGCCAGCAGCCAGACAGGCACCGGGGAGCTGTTTTTT
cdr3_aa: CASSQTGTGELFF

v_call: TRBV5-1
clone_size: NA
j_call: TRBJ2-1
d_call: NA
cdr3_nt: TGCGCCAGCAGCCCCGGACAAATGTTCAATGAGCAGTTCTTC
cdr3_aa: CASSPGQMFNEQFF

v_call: TRBV7-3
clone_size: NA
j_call: TRBJ2-3
d_call: NA
cdr3_nt: TGTGCCAGCAGCTTAAATACAGCGGGCACAGATACGCAGTATTTT
cdr3_aa: CASSLNTAGTDTQYF

v_call: TRBV6-1
clone_size: once
j_call: TRBJ2-7
d_call: TRBD1
cdr3_nt: TGTGCCAGCATTAAGGACAGGGTGGTGCACGAGCAGTACTTC
cdr3_aa: CASIKDRVVHEQYF

v_call: TRBV5-1
clone_size: NA
j_call: TRBJ2-6
d_call: TRBD1
cdr3_nt: TGCGCCAGCAGCCCGAGGCAGGGGGCAGCTGGGGCCAACGTCCTGACTTTC
cdr3_aa: CASSPRQGAAGANVLTF

v_call: TRBV19
clone_size: NA
j_call: TRBJ2-2
d_call: TRBD1
cdr3_nt: TGTGCCAGTAGTATAGGAGACAGGGTAGGCACCGGGGAGCTGTTTTTT
cdr3_aa: CASSIGDRVGTGELFF

v_call: TRBV28
clone_size: NA
j_call: TRBJ2-6
d_call: TRBD2
cdr3_nt: TGTGCCAGCTGCCCCGCGGGGCTAGCGGGATATGGGGCCAACGTCCTGACTTTC
cdr3_aa: CASCPAGLAGYGANVLTF

v_call: TRBV2
clone_size: NA
j_call: TRBJ1-2
d_call: NA
cdr3_nt: TGTGCCAGCAGTGGCGGAGGGGACTATGGCTACACCTTC
cdr3_aa: CASSGGGDYGYTF

v_call: TRBV5-8
clone_size: NA
j_call: TRBJ2-7
d_call: TRBD1
cdr3_nt: TGTGCCAGCTCCTCCCGCCCGACAGGGTATGGCGAGCAGTACTTC
cdr3_aa: CASSSRPTGYGEQYF

v_call: TRBV19
clone_size: NA
j_call: TRBJ1-5
d_call: NA
cdr3_nt: TGTGCCAGTAGTAGCGAATGGCAGCCCCAGCATTTT
cdr3_aa: CASSSEWQPQHF

v_call: TRBV7-8
clone_size: NA
j_call: TRBJ1-3
d_call: NA
cdr3_nt: TGTGCCAGCAGCTTAGCCGACGGAATCTTCTCTGGAAACACCATATATTTT
cdr3_aa: CASSLADGIFSGNTIYF

v_call: TRBV2
clone_size: NA
j_call: TRBJ2-1
d_call: TRBD2
cdr3_nt: TGTGCCAGCACGCGGGGGAACTCCTACAATGAGCAGTTCTTC
cdr3_aa: CASTRGNSYNEQFF

v_call: TRBV11-2
clone_size: NA
j_call: TRBJ2-4
d_call: NA
cdr3_nt: TGTGCCAGCAGCTTAGCCGCATCGGGGCTAACCAAAAACATTCAGTACTTC
cdr3_aa: CASSLAASGLTKNIQYF

v_call: TRBV6-1
clone_size: NA
j_call: TRBJ1-1
d_call: NA
cdr3_nt: TGTGCCAGCAGTGAACAAGAGAACACTGAAGCTTTCTTT
cdr3_aa: CASSEQENTEAFF

v_call: TRBV28
clone_size: once
j_call: TRBJ2-7
d_call: TRBD2
cdr3_nt: TGTGCCAGCACCTCCCGACTAGCGCTGCACGAGCAGTACTTC
cdr3_aa: CASTSRLALHEQYF

v_call: TRBV11-2
clone_size: few
j_call: TRBJ2-1
d_call: TRBD2
cdr3_nt: TGTGCCAGCAGCTTCGGGACTAGCGGTTACAATGAGCAGTTCTTC
cdr3_aa: CASSFGTSGYNEQFF

v_call: TRBV18
clone_size: NA
j_call: TRBJ2-1
d_call: TRBD2
cdr3_nt: TGTGCCAGCTCACTCCCGGGACTAGCGGGAGGCAACAATGAGCAGTTCTTC
cdr3_aa: CASSLPGLAGGNNEQFF

v_call: TRBV6-6
clone_size: NA
j_call: TRBJ2-1
d_call: NA
cdr3_nt: TGTGCCAGCAGTTACTCGAGGGGGAATGAGCAGTTCTTC
cdr3_aa: CASSYSRGNEQFF